This T cell receptor beta chain was identified in a study of T-cell memory formation after mild COVID-19. Across the study: Across donors, TCR clusters were largely donor specific. Overall study results and limits: Some responding clones appeared in pre-infection memory, suggesting cross-reactive memory joined.

This clonotype was seen many times. As yet, its antigen is unknown. Using its own MiXCR run on the 5' RACE reads, TCRdb lists one record per CDR3 protein. The data contain around 250,000 distinct CDR3 sequences, around 15% of them singletons. The germline V gene has CDR1 SEHNR and CDR2 FQNEAQ (reference sequence). The CDR3 totals 16 residues. After removal of 5 bases from V and 0 bases from J, the junction contained 9 bases not matched to a gene. V usage is TRBV7-9 and J usage is TRBJ2-7; 8 positions agree with TRBD2. The sequence was collected from a man in his late teens or twenties who had mild COVID-19 (a few samples of this study predate the infection). Cell type and time point are not known. Sequencing used PBMCs or a T cell subset sorted from them (not recorded which). In DNA, the CDR3 is TGTGCCAGCAGCCCAAGGGGCGGGGGGCTCTCCTACGAGCAGTACTTC. Its protein is CASSPRGGGLSYEQYF.